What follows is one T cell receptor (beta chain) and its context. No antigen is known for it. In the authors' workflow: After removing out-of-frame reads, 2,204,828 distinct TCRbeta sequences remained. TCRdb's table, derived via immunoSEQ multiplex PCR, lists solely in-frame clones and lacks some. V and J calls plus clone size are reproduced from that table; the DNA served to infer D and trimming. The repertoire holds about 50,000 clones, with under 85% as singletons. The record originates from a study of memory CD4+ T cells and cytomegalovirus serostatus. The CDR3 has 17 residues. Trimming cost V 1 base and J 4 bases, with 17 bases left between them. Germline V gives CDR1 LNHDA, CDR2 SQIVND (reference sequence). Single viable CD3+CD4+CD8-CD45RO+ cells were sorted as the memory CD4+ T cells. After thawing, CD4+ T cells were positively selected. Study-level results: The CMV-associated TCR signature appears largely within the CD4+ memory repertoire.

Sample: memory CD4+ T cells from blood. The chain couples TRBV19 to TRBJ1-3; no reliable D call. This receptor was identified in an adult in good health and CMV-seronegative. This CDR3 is CASSIGVQASRGNTIYF. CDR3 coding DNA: TGTGCCAGTAGTATAGGAGTCCAGGCGTCGAGAGGAAACACCATATATTTT. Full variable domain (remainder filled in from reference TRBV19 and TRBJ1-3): DGGITQSPKYLFRKEGQNVTLSCEQNLNHDAMYWYRQDPGQGLRLIYYSQIVNDFQKGDIAEGYSVSREKKESFPLTVTSAQKNPTAFYLCASSIGVQASRGNTIYFGEGSWLTVV.